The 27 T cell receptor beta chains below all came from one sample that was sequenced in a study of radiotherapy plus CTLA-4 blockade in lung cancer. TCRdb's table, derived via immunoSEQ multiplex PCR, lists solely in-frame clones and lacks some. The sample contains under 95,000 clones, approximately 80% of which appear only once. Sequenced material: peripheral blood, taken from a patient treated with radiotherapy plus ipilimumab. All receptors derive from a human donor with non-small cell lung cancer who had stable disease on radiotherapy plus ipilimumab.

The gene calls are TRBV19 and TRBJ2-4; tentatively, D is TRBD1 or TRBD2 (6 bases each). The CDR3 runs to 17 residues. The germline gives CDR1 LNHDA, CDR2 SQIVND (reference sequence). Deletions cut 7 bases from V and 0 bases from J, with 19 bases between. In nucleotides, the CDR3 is TGTGCCAGTACCGCCGAGGGGGGCAGGTTAGCCAAAAACATTCAGTACTTC. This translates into CASTAEGGRLAKNIQYF.

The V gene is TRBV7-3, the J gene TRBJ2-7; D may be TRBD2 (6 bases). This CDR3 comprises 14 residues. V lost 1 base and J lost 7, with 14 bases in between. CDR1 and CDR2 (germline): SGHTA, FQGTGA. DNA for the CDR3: TGTGCCAGCAGCTTAATCCCGGGAGTGGGGGAGCAGTACTTC. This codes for CASSLIPGVGEQYF.

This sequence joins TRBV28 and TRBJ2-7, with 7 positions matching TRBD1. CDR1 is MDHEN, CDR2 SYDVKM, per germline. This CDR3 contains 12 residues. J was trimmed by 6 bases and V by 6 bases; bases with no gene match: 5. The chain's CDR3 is CASRPNRGEQYF. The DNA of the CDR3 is TGTGCCAGCAGGCCTAACAGGGGCGAGCAGTACTTC.

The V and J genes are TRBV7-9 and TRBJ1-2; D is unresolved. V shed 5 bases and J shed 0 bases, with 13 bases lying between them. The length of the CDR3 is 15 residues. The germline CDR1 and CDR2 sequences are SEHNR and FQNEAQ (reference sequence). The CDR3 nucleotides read TGTGCCAGCAGCACATGGACCCACGCTAACTATGGCTACACCTTC. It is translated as CASSTWTHANYGYTF.

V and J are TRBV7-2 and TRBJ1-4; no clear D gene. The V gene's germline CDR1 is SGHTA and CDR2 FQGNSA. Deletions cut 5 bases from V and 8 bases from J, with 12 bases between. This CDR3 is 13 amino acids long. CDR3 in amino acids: CASSPSGSEKLFF. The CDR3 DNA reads TGTGCCAGCAGCCCCTCGGGGAGCGAAAAACTGTTTTTT. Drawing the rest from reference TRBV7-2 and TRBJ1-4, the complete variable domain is GAGVSQSPSNKVTEKGKDVELRCDPISGHTALYWYRQSLGQGLEFLIYFQGNSAPDKSGLPSDRFSAERTGGSVSTLTIQRTQQEDSAVYLCASSPSGSEKLFFGSGTQLSVL.

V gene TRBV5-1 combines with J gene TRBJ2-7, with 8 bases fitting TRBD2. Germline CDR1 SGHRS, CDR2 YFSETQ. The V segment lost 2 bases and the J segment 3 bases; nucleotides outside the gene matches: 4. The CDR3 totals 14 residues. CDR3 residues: CASSFEREGYEQYF. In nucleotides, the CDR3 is TGCGCCAGCAGCTTTGAACGGGAGGGCTACGAGCAGTACTTC.

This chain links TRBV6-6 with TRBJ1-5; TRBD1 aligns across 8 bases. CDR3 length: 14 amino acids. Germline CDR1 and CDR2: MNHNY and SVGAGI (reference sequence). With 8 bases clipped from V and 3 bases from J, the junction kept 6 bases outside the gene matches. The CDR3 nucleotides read TGTGCCAGCTTATCGACAGGGGACAATCAGCCCCAGCATTTT. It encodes CASLSTGDNQPQHF.

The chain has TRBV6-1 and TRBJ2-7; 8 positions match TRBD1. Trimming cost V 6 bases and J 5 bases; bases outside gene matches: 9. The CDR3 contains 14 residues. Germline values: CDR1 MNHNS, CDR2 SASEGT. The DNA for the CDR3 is TGTGCCAGCAGGGCCCGGGACAGGTGGAACGAGCAGTACTTC. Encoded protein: CASRARDRWNEQYF.

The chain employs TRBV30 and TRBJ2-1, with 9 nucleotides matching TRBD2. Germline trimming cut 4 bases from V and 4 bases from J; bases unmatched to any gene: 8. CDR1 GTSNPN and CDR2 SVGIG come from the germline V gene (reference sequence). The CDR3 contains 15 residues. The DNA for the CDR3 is TGTGCCTGGAAAGAAGGCGGGAGGGCTTACAATGAGCAGTTCTTC. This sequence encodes CAWKEGGRAYNEQFF. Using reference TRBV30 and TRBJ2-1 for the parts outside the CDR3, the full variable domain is SQTIHQWPATLVQPVGSPLSLECTVEGTSNPNLYWYRQAAGRGLQLLFYSVGIGQISSEVPQNLSASRPQDRQFILSSKKLLLSDSGFYLCAWKEGGRAYNEQFFGPGTRLTVL.

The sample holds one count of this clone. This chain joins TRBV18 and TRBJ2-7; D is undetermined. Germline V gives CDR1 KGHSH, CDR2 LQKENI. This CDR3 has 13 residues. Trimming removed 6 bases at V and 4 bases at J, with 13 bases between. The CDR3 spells CASSLTPLYEQYF. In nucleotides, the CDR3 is TGTGCCAGCTCCCTCACCCCCCTTTACGAGCAGTACTTC.

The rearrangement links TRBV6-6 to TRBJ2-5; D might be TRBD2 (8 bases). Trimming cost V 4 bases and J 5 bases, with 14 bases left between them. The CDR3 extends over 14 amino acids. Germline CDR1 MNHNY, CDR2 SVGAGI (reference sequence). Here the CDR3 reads CASSSGGGRETQYF. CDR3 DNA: TGTGCCAGCAGTTCGGGAGGGGGCCGGGAGACCCAGTACTTC.

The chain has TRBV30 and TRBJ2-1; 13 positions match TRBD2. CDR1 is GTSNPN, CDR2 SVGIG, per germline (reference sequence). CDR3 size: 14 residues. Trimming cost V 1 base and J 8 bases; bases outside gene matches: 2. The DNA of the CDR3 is TGTGCCTGGAGTGCACTAGCGGGGGGGGATGAGCAGTTCTTC. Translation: CAWSALAGGDEQFF. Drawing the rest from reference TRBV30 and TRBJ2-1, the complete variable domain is SQTIHQWPATLVQPVGSPLSLECTVEGTSNPNLYWYRQAAGRGLQLLFYSVGIGQISSEVPQNLSASRPQDRQFILSSKKLLLSDSGFYLCAWSALAGGDEQFFGPGTRLTVL.

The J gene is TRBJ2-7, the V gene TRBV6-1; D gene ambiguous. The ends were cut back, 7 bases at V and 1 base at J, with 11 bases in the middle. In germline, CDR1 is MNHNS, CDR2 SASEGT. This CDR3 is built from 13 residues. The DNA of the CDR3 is TGTGCCAGCAACGGAGACCTTTCCTACGAGCAGTACTTC. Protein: CASNGDLSYEQYF.

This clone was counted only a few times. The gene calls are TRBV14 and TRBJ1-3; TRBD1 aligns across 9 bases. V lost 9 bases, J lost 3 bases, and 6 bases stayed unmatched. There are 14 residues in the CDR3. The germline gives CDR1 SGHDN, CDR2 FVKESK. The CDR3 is CARIQGAYGNTIYF. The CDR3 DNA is TGTGCCAGGATACAGGGGGCATATGGAAACACCATATATTTT.

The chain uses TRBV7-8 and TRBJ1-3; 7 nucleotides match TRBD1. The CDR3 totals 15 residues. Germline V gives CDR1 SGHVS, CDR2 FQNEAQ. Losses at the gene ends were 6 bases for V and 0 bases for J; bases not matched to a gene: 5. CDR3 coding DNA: TGTGCCAGCAGGGTGGGACAGAGCTCTGGAAACACCATATATTTT. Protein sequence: CASRVGQSSGNTIYF.

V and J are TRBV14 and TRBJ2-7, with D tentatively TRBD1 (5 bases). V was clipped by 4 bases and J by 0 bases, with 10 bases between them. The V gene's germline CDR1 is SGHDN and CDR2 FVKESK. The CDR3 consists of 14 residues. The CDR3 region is CASSRQITSYEQYF. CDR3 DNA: TGTGCCAGCAGCCGACAGATAACCTCCTACGAGCAGTACTTC.

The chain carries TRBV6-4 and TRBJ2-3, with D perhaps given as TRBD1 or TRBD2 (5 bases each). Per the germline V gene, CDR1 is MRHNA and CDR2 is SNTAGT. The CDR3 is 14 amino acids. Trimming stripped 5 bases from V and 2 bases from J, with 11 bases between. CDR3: CASSFRGYTDTQYF. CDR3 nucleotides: TGTGCCAGCAGTTTTCGGGGCTACACAGATACGCAGTATTTT.

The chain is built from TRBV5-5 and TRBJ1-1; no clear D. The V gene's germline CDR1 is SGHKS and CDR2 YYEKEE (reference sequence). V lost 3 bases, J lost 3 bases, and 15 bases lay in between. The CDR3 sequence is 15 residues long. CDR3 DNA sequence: TGTGCCAGCAGCTCAGACTCCGGGAGATACACTGAAGCTTTCTTT. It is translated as CASSSDSGRYTEAFF.

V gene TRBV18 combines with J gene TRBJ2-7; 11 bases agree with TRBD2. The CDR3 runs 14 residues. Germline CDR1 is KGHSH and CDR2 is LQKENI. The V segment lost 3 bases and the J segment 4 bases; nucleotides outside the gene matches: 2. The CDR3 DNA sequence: TGTGCCAGCTCACCTGGGACTAGCGGATACGAGCAGTACTTC. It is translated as CASSPGTSGYEQYF. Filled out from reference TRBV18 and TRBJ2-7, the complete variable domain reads NAGVMQNPRHLVRRRGQEARLRCSPMKGHSHVYWYRQLPEEGLKFMVYLQKENIIDESGMPKERFSAEFPKEGPSILRIQQVVRGDSAAYFCASSPGTSGYEQYFGPGTRLTVT.

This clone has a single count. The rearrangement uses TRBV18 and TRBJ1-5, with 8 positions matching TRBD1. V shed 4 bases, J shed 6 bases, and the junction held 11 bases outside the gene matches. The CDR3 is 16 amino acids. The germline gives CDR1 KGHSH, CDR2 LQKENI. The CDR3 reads CASSLTGQGAGQPQHF. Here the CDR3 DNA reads TGTGCCAGCTCACTCACTGGTCAGGGGGCAGGTCAGCCCCAGCATTTT. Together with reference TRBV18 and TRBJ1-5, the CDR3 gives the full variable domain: NAGVMQNPRHLVRRRGQEARLRCSPMKGHSHVYWYRQLPEEGLKFMVYLQKENIIDESGMPKERFSAEFPKEGPSILRIQQVVRGDSAAYFCASSLTGQGAGQPQHFGDGTRLSIL.

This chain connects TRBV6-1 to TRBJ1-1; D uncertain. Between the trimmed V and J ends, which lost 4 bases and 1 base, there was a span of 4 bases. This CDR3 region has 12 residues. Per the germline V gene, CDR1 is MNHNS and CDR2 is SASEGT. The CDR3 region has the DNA TGTGCCAGCAGTGGGTGGAACACTGAAGCTTTCTTT. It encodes CASSGWNTEAFF.

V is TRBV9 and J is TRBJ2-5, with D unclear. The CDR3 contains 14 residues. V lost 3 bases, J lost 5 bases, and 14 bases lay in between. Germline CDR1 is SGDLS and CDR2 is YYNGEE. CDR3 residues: CASSGPGPEETQYF. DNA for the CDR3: TGTGCCAGCAGCGGCCCCGGGCCGGAGGAGACCCAGTACTTC.

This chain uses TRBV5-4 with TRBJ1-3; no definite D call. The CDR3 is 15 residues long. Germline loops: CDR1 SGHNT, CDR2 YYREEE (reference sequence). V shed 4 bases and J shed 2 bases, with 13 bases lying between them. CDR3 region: CASSGPESPGNTIYF. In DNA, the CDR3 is TGTGCCAGCAGCGGGCCAGAGAGTCCTGGAAACACCATATATTTT.

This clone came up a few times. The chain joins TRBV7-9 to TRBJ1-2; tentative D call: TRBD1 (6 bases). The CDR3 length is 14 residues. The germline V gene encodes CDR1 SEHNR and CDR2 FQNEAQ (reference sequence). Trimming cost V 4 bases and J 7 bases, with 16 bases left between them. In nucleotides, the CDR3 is TGTGCCAGCAGCTCCGGGACAAACCCTTCTGGCTACACCTTC. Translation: CASSSGTNPSGYTF.

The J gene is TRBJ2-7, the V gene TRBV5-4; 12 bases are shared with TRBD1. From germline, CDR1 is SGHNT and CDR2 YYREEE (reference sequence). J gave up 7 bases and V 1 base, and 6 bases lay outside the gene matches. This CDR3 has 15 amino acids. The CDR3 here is CASSLSGTGGLEQYF. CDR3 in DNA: TGTGCCAGCAGCTTGTCCGGGACAGGGGGCTTAGAGCAGTACTTC.

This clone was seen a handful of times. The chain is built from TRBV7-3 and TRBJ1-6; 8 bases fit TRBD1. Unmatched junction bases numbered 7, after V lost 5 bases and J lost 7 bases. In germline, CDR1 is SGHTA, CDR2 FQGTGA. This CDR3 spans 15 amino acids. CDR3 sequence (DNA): TGTGCCAGCAGCCCGCAGGGGGCGAGAAATTCACCCCTCCACTTT. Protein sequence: CASSPQGARNSPLHF.

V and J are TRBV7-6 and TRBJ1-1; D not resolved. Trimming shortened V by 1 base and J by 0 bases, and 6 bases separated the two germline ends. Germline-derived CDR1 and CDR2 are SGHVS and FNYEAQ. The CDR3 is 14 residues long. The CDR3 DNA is TGTGCCAGCAGCTTAGAGGCGATGAACACTGAAGCTTTCTTT. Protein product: CASSLEAMNTEAFF.